What follows are 25 T cell receptor beta chains derived from one specimen sequenced in a study of shared clonotypes between healthy human individuals. Generated by immunoSEQ multiplex PCR, the TCRdb table keeps only in-frame clones and is missing some. The data hold about 2,500,000 clones, with around 94% observed a single time. The sequenced sample was naive CD4+ T cells sorted from blood. As for subset: CD45RA+ positively selected. The receptors shown here come from a man between 18 and 29 years old in good health.

The chain combines TRBV28 with TRBJ1-2; TRBD1 matches 7 bases. This CDR3 contains 13 residues. The germline gives CDR1 MDHEN, CDR2 SYDVKM. The J segment lost 3 bases and the V segment lost 10 bases, leaving 8 bases of the junction unmatched. The DNA for the CDR3 is TGTGCCACGACACAGGGGCCGGACTATGGCTACACCTTC. Translation gives CATTQGPDYGYTF.

The genes are TRBV5-1 and TRBJ1-2; a possible D gene is TRBD1 (5 bases). The CDR3 runs 12 residues. Germline CDR1 reads SGHRS; CDR2 reads YFSETQ. Trimming took off 0 bases at V and 12 bases at J, with 12 bases between the two ends. CDR3 region: CASSLEGQRNTF. The CDR3 DNA reads as TGCGCCAGCAGCTTGGAGGGGCAGCGTAACACCTTC.

The chain employs TRBV5-1 and TRBJ1-5; D not certain. CDR1 is SGHRS, CDR2 YFSETQ, per germline. This CDR3 is built from 20 residues. V lost 0 bases and J 1 base, leaving 23 bases between the germline ends. The CDR3 region has the DNA TGCGCCAGCAGCTTGGACGTGGGTAGGCCCCCTCTAGAGAGCAATCAGCCCCAGCATTTT. It specifies CASSLDVGRPPLESNQPQHF. Variable domain in full (rest from reference TRBV5-1 and TRBJ1-5): KAGVTQTPRYLIKTRGQQVTLSCSPISGHRSVSWYQQTPGQGLQFLFEYFSETQRNKGNFPGRFSGRQFSNSRSEMNVSTLELGDSALYLCASSLDVGRPPLESNQPQHFGDGTRLSIL.

The chain couples TRBV19 to TRBJ2-4; D is unresolved. Per germline, CDR1 LNHDA and CDR2 SQIVND (reference sequence). V shed 1 base and J shed 3 bases, with 13 bases lying between them. This CDR3 has 16 amino acids. CDR3 DNA sequence: TGTGCCAGTAGTATAGCGGGCCCCCAAAACAAAAACATTCAGTACTTC. Translating gives CASSIAGPQNKNIQYF.

The chain carries TRBV5-1 and TRBJ1-1; a possible D gene is TRBD1 (6 bases). The CDR3 is made up of 14 amino acids. V was pared by 4 bases and J by 5 bases, with 15 bases between. The germline gives CDR1 SGHRS, CDR2 YFSETQ. Here the CDR3 reads CASSGQFPGTEAFF. The CDR3 DNA sequence: TGCGCCAGCAGCGGACAGTTTCCCGGTACTGAAGCTTTCTTT.

This clone was seen once. V is TRBV18 and J is TRBJ2-7; a possible D gene is TRBD2 (6 bases). This CDR3 comprises 15 residues. The V end was cut by 0 bases, the J end by 0 bases, with 9 bases between. Germline V lookup: CDR1 KGHSH, CDR2 LQKENI. CDR3 sequence: CASSPPGGRSYEQYF. In DNA, the CDR3 is TGTGCCAGCTCACCACCGGGGGGTCGCTCCTACGAGCAGTACTTC.

V gene TRBV5-4 combines with J gene TRBJ2-1; a possible D gene is TRBD2 (5 bases). This CDR3 comprises 13 residues. V was trimmed by 4 bases and J by 4 bases, leaving 9 bases between them. Germline assignment: CDR1 SGHNT and CDR2 YYREEE (reference sequence). Here the CDR3 reads CASSPGLYNEQFF. Here the CDR3 DNA reads TGTGCCAGCAGCCCCGGACTTTACAATGAGCAGTTCTTC.

This clone has more than one count but fewer than ten. This chain links TRBV4-1 with TRBJ1-5; D call uncertain. Germline CDR1 MGHRA, CDR2 YSYEKL. The length of the CDR3 is 14 residues. V was trimmed by 0 bases and J by 2 bases, leaving 5 bases between them. The CDR3 sequence is CASSQEEGNQPQHF. The CDR3 nucleotides read TGCGCCAGCAGCCAAGAGGAGGGCAATCAGCCCCAGCATTTT.

The chain joins TRBV9 to TRBJ2-2; D is unclear. This CDR3 has 14 amino acids. Deletions cut 0 bases from V and 4 bases from J, with 7 bases between. The germline CDR1 and CDR2 sequences are SGDLS and YYNGEE. The CDR3 nucleotides are TGTGCCAGCAGCGTAGATACATCCACCGGGGAGCTGTTTTTT. The encoded protein is CASSVDTSTGELFF.

As regards this clone: In the same sample, other DNA sequences code for this CDR3. The chain has TRBV28 and TRBJ1-2; D is unresolved. The CDR3 sequence is 12 residues long. The germline V gene has CDR1 MDHEN and CDR2 SYDVKM. V was shortened by 4 bases and J by 5 bases, with 8 bases between the two germline ends. CDR3 loop: CASSSPPYGYTF. In DNA form, the CDR3 reads TGTGCCAGCAGTTCCCCTCCGTATGGCTACACCTTC.

V and J are TRBV7-9 and TRBJ1-4, with D unclear. V lost 3 bases and J lost 8, with 7 bases in between. The CDR3 has 12 amino acids. The germline CDR1 and CDR2 sequences are SEHNR and FQNEAQ (reference sequence). This chain's CDR3 is CASSFRGEKLFF. CDR3 coding DNA: TGTGCCAGCAGCTTCAGAGGAGAAAAACTGTTTTTT.

This chain links TRBV30 with TRBJ2-7; D ambiguous. This CDR3 is built from 11 residues. V dropped 3 bases and J dropped 4 bases, with 7 bases sitting between them. CDR1 GTSNPN and CDR2 SVGIG come from the germline V gene (reference sequence). CDR3 residues: CAWRSVYEQYF. Here the CDR3 DNA reads TGTGCCTGGAGGTCGGTATACGAGCAGTACTTC.

This clone came up once. The chain employs TRBV6-4 and TRBJ1-2; the D is unclear. Germline V lookup: CDR1 MRHNA, CDR2 SNTAGT. The CDR3 runs 12 residues. V was clipped by 4 bases and J by 5 bases, with 8 bases between them. Here the CDR3 DNA reads TGTGCCAGCAGTGCAGAAATGTATGGCTACACCTTC. Protein: CASSAEMYGYTF.

The rearrangement links TRBV9 to TRBJ2-2, with 9 nucleotides matching TRBD1. V shed 4 bases, J shed 5 bases, and the junction held 3 bases outside the gene matches. Germline V CDR1 and CDR2: SGDLS, YYNGEE. CDR3 length: 14 amino acids. DNA of the CDR3: TGTGCCAGCAGCTTCGACAGGGGGACCGGGGAGCTGTTTTTT. Protein: CASSFDRGTGELFF.

The CDR3 DNA reads as TGTGCCAGCGCTCCGGGTAGGACTAGCACCACCCAAGAGACCCAGTACTTC. Encoded protein: CASAPGRTSTTQETQYF. This chain joins TRBV11-2 and TRBJ2-5; 8 nucleotides match TRBD2. This CDR3 comprises 17 residues. The trim removed 8 bases at V and 1 base at J, leaving 15 bases unmatched. From germline, CDR1 is SGHAT and CDR2 FQNNGV.

This chain connects TRBV7-9 to TRBJ2-1; 10 bases align to TRBD2. This CDR3 spans 15 amino acids. The V segment lost 2 bases and the J segment 9 bases; nucleotides outside the gene matches: 7. Germline V lookup: CDR1 SEHNR, CDR2 FQNEAQ (reference sequence). CDR3 DNA: TGTGCCAGCAGCTTATCCCTAGCGGGAGAGGGTGAGCAGTTCTTC. Amino acids: CASSLSLAGEGEQFF.

This clone was found once. The V call is TRBV7-6, the J call TRBJ1-4; 7 bases line up with TRBD1. V dropped 3 bases and J dropped 7; count of bases not matched to a gene: 11. The germline V gene encodes CDR1 SGHVS and CDR2 FNYEAQ. CDR3 length: 16 amino acids. The CDR3 loop is CASSFLPRQGGEKLFF. The CDR3 coding sequence is TGTGCCAGCAGCTTCCTACCGAGACAGGGTGGTGAAAAACTGTTTTTT.

This chain joins TRBV7-3 and TRBJ1-1, with 10 positions matching TRBD1. The ends lost 3 bases at V and 5 bases at J; junction bases unmatched: 9. CDR1 is SGHTA, CDR2 FQGTGA, per germline. CDR3 length: 16 amino acids. The CDR3 bases are TGTGCCAGCAGCTTTTCCGGGACAGGGGCGAAGACTGAAGCTTTCTTT. This encodes CASSFSGTGAKTEAFF.

The chain carries TRBV7-9 and TRBJ1-4; D gene ambiguous. Looked up from germline, CDR1 is SEHNR and CDR2 is FQNEAQ (reference sequence). The CDR3 runs to 13 residues. With 5 bases removed from V and 4 bases from J, the gap between germline ends came to 8 bases. The CDR3 loop reads CASSRGFNEKLFF. CDR3 in DNA: TGTGCCAGCAGCCGAGGGTTTAATGAAAAACTGTTTTTT.

The chain recombines TRBV5-1 with TRBJ2-1, with 11 bases lining up with TRBD1. Germline loops: CDR1 SGHRS, CDR2 YFSETQ. The CDR3 runs to 16 residues. Trimming took 2 bases from V and 8 from J; bases not matched to a gene: 9. CDR3 amino acids: CASSFPGQGGSHEQFF. CDR3 DNA sequence: TGCGCCAGCAGCTTCCCGGGACAGGGGGGTTCGCATGAGCAGTTCTTC. The whole variable domain, remainder taken from reference TRBV5-1 and TRBJ2-1, is KAGVTQTPRYLIKTRGQQVTLSCSPISGHRSVSWYQQTPGQGLQFLFEYFSETQRNKGNFPGRFSGRQFSNSRSEMNVSTLELGDSALYLCASSFPGQGGSHEQFFGPGTRLTVL.

The sample holds one count of this clone. V gene TRBV5-4 combines with J gene TRBJ1-6; D gene uncertain. The germline V gene has CDR1 SGHNT and CDR2 YYREEE (reference sequence). The CDR3 spans 13 residues. V lost 2 bases and J 5 bases, leaving 5 bases between the germline ends. CDR3 sequence (DNA): TGTGCCAGCAGCTTTCCAGATAATTCACCCCTCCACTTT. Translated, it gives CASSFPDNSPLHF.

The chain uses TRBV29-1 and TRBJ1-2, with 7 nucleotides matching TRBD1. The CDR3 length is 14 residues. The V gene end was trimmed by 3 bases and the J gene end by 7 bases; junction bases not matched to a gene: 11. The germline gives CDR1 SQVTM, CDR2 ANQGSEA. CDR3 sequence reads: CSVDSDEGALGYTF. Here the CDR3 DNA reads TGCAGCGTTGATAGTGATGAGGGGGCGCTTGGCTACACCTTC.

The CDR3 nucleotides read TGCAGCGTCTCGACAGGGGTGAACACTGAAGCTTTCTTT. Residues: CSVSTGVNTEAFF. V and J are TRBV29-1 and TRBJ1-1; 8 nucleotides line up with TRBD1. This CDR3 is built from 13 residues. Germline V CDR1 and CDR2: SQVTM, ANQGSEA. V shed 6 bases and J 0 bases; nucleotides not matched to a gene: 3.

Notes on this clone: The sample contains more than one DNA sequence encoding this CDR3. V is TRBV20-1 and J is TRBJ1-2; no firm D call. The germline V gene has CDR1 DFQATT and CDR2 SNEGSKA (reference sequence). V lost 3 bases and J 4 bases, leaving 6 bases between the germline ends. The CDR3 contains 11 residues. The CDR3 is CSARQSYGYTF. CDR3 coding DNA: TGCAGTGCTAGGCAGAGCTATGGCTACACCTTC.

The V and J genes are TRBV6-6 and TRBJ1-4; the match to TRBD1 covers 7 bases. Trimming at V came to 5 bases and at J to 2 bases, leaving 5 bases not matched to a gene. Germline CDR1 reads MNHNY; CDR2 reads SVGAGI (reference sequence). The CDR3 is 15 amino acids. The CDR3 DNA reads as TGTGCCAGCAGTACCGGACAGGCCACTAATGAAAAACTGTTTTTT. Its translation: CASSTGQATNEKLFF.